The next 29 T cell receptor beta chains were all read from a single sample in a study of blood T cells in healthy people across ages. Primed by a sample-barcoded 5' primer and a J-beta primer mix, a second PCR proceeded for about 6 to 11 cycles. TCRdb re-derived calls from the 5' RACE reads in MiXCR, one entry per CDR3 protein. The sample lists approximately 730,000 distinct CDR3 sequences; roughly 43% were seen once. Sequenced sample: blood. These receptors all stem from an older woman in good health.

The chain uses TRBV6-5 and TRBJ1-6, with D perhaps matching TRBD1 (6 bases). Germline loops: CDR1 MNHEY, CDR2 SVGAGI. V was trimmed by 8 bases and J by 6 bases, leaving 14 bases between them. CDR3 length equals 14 residues. CDR3 loop: CASAGQQLNSPLHF. CDR3 nucleotides: TGTGCCAGCGCAGGACAGCAACTTAATTCACCCCTCCACTTT.

A few counts support this clonotype. The genes are TRBV18 and TRBJ1-1; D uncertain. Germline CDR1 reads KGHSH; CDR2 reads LQKENI. CDR3 length: 14 amino acids. Trimming stripped 2 bases from V and 0 bases from J, with 7 bases between. DNA of the CDR3: TGTGCCAGCTCACCAGTATCAATGAACACTGAAGCTTTCTTT. Its translation is CASSPVSMNTEAFF.

This clonotype was counted a single time. A junction end diverges from the germline sequence, so it may reflect a read error. The chain is built from TRBV6-2 or TRBV6-3 and TRBJ2-3, with 13 bases lining up with TRBD2. The CDR3 covers 16 residues. Germline V gene lookup returns CDR1 MNHEY and CDR2 SVGEGT. The CDR3 protein is CARSYGLAGGTDTQYF. The CDR3 DNA sequence: TGTGCCCGCAGTTACGGACTAGCGGGAGGCACAGATACGCAGTATTTT.

On this clonotype itself: A much larger clone sits a single nucleotide away, making a read error possible. This rearrangement joins TRBV13 to TRBJ1-6; no firm D call. Germline lookup yields CDR1 PRHDT and CDR2 FYEKMQ (reference sequence). This CDR3 spans 16 amino acids. The germline V and J ends were trimmed by 5 bases and 0 bases, with 11 bases remaining between them. DNA for the CDR3: TGTGCCAGCAGCGCAAGGGCGAGCTCCTATAATTCACCCCTCCACTTT. This translates into CASSARASSYNSPLHF.

There are many counts of this clonotype. The chain uses TRBV6-2 or TRBV6-3 and TRBJ2-1; 7 bases fit TRBD2. Germline values: CDR1 MNHEY, CDR2 SVGEGT. The junction had 11 bases not matched to a gene; V was cut back by 5 bases and J by 4 bases. The CDR3 spans 16 residues. The CDR3 is CASSPPGLKGYNEQFF. The CDR3 region has the DNA TGTGCCAGCAGTCCCCCGGGACTAAAAGGATACAATGAGCAGTTCTTC.

The CDR3 DNA follows: TGTGCCAGCACTAGGGGGCTCAACACCGGGGAGCTGTTTTTT. Its protein product is CASTRGLNTGELFF. V usage is TRBV6-2 or TRBV6-3 and J usage is TRBJ2-2; the match to TRBD1 covers 7 bases. Trimming at V came to 7 bases and at J to 2 bases, leaving 4 bases not matched to a gene. Per germline, CDR1 MNHEY and CDR2 SVGEGT. This CDR3 is 14 amino acids long.

This chain links TRBV6-5 with TRBJ2-7; 9 bases align to TRBD2. This CDR3 has 14 residues. Germline CDR1 and CDR2: MNHEY and SVGAGI. V lost 2 bases, J lost 1 base, and 0 bases stayed unmatched. This chain's CDR3 is CASSYAGGSYEQYF. In DNA form, the CDR3 reads TGTGCCAGCAGTTACGCGGGGGGGTCCTACGAGCAGTACTTC.

J is TRBJ2-3 and V is TRBV2; 8 bases are a match to TRBD2. The CDR3 covers 16 residues. Germline V lookup: CDR1 SNHLY, CDR2 FYNNEI. V lost 4 bases and J lost 4; bases outside the gene matches: 10. The CDR3 protein is CASSGLTSGSADTQYF. CDR3 DNA sequence: TGTGCCAGCAGTGGACTAACTAGCGGAAGCGCAGATACGCAGTATTTT.

This clonotype was observed a few times. The gene calls are TRBV7-2 and TRBJ2-2; possible D gene TRBD2, 6 bases. This CDR3 is built from 17 residues. Germline loops: CDR1 SGHTA, CDR2 FQGNSA. The V gene lost 5 bases and the J gene lost 1 base, with 17 bases spanning the gap. CDR3 sequence: CASSPAAGPWNTGELFF. CDR3 in DNA: TGTGCCAGCAGCCCCGCGGCGGGACCTTGGAACACCGGGGAGCTGTTTTTT.

The CDR3 nucleotides read TGTGCCAGCAGCTCCGGGACTAGTTCCTATATTGAGCAGTTCTTC. As protein: CASSSGTSSYIEQFF. This chain joins TRBV7-6 and TRBJ2-1, with 8 bases aligning to TRBD2. CDR3 length: 15 residues. Losses at the gene ends were 4 bases for V and 9 bases for J; bases not matched to a gene: 11. Germline V CDR1 and CDR2: SGHVS, FNYEAQ.

CDR3 amino acids: CSARDPGVGDNSPLHF. CDR3 nucleotides: TGCAGTGCTAGAGATCCCGGGGTAGGGGATAATTCACCCCTCCACTTT. V is TRBV20-1 and J is TRBJ1-6, with a tentative D call TRBD1 (5 bases). This CDR3 has 16 residues. Trimming pared 0 bases from V and 5 bases from J, leaving 14 bases between. Germline lookup yields CDR1 DFQATT and CDR2 SNEGSKA (reference sequence).

This clonotype has a handful of counts. The chain links TRBV6-2 or TRBV6-3 to TRBJ1-5; weak D call: TRBD1 (6 bases). The CDR3 extends over 17 amino acids. V lost 2 bases to trimming and J lost 4 bases, with 18 bases between them. Looked up from germline, CDR1 is MNHEY and CDR2 is SVGEGT. CDR3 in DNA: TGTGCCAGCAGTTACGAGGTACAGGGTATCGGAAATCAGCCCCAGCATTTT. This sequence encodes CASSYEVQGIGNQPQHF.

This clonotype was detected many times. The chain combines TRBV12-3 or TRBV12-4 with TRBJ1-1, with TRBD1 matching 9 bases. After removal of 5 bases from V and 3 bases from J, the junction contained 10 bases not matched to a gene. The CDR3 consists of 16 residues. In DNA, the CDR3 is TGTGCCAGCAGTCCGATCTCGGGACAGGGTGACACTGAAGCTTTCTTT. Amino acid sequence: CASSPISGQGDTEAFF.

Concerning this clonotype: The junction departs from germline at one end; a sequencing error may be responsible. V and J are TRBV20-1 and TRBJ2-1; TRBD1 matches 9 bases. Germline V gene data show CDR1 as DFQATT and CDR2 as SNEGSKA (reference sequence). The CDR3 has 15 amino acids. For the CDR3, the DNA is TGCAGTGTTTCAAACCGGGACAGGGTGTACAATAAGCAGTTCTTC. It yields the protein CSVSNRDRVYNKQFF.

The CDR3 DNA is TGTGCCAGCAGCTCACAGGGCGTCAGCACAGATACGCAGTATTTT. Translated, it gives CASSSQGVSTDTQYF. This rearrangement joins TRBV7-3 to TRBJ2-3, with D possibly TRBD1 on 6 matching bases. Looked up from germline, CDR1 is SGHTA and CDR2 is FQGTGA. Trimming cost V 4 bases and J 0 bases, with 11 bases left between them. The CDR3 is 15 amino acids.

By its share, this clonotype is medium-sized. The chain couples TRBV7-2 to TRBJ1-5, with 8 nucleotides matching TRBD1. The CDR3 is made up of 16 amino acids. The junction had 8 bases not matched to a gene; V was cut back by 5 bases and J by 2 bases. Looked up from germline, CDR1 is SGHTA and CDR2 is FQGNSA. The CDR3 DNA reads TGTGCCAGCAGCCAACAGGGGGTAGGGGGCAATCAGCCCCAGCATTTT. Its translation is CASSQQGVGGNQPQHF.

This chain joins TRBV20-1 and TRBJ1-2; 8 bases match TRBD1. Trimming at V came to 0 bases and at J to 12 bases, leaving 12 bases not matched to a gene. Germline V gene sequence: CDR1 DFQATT, CDR2 SNEGSKA (reference sequence). This CDR3 spans 14 amino acids. The CDR3 sequence is CSARDTGTGRSDTF. The CDR3, as DNA: TGCAGTGCTAGAGATACCGGGACAGGTCGGTCTGACACCTTC.

This chain links TRBV5-1 with TRBJ2-7; D call uncertain. This CDR3 contains 14 residues. Trimming cost V 0 bases and J 4 bases, with 11 bases left between them. Germline CDR1 is SGHRS and CDR2 is YFSETQ. CDR3 coding DNA: TGCGCCAGCAGCTTGGAGGTCCCCTTTTACGAGCAGTACTTC. Protein product: CASSLEVPFYEQYF.

This clonotype occurred a few times. The rearrangement joins TRBV6-5 to TRBJ2-5; 12 bases match TRBD1. CDR1 is MNHEY and CDR2 is SVGAGI in the germline V gene. CDR3 size: 16 residues. Losses at the gene ends were 2 bases for V and 5 bases for J; bases not matched to a gene: 6. The chain's CDR3 is CASSYSGTGGAETQYF. The CDR3 DNA is TGTGCCAGCAGTTACAGCGGGACAGGGGGCGCCGAGACCCAGTACTTC.

The V call is TRBV12-3 or TRBV12-4, the J call TRBJ2-5; perhaps TRBD2 as D (5 bases). The CDR3 totals 15 residues. V lost 4 bases to trimming and J lost 5 bases, with 17 bases between them. CDR3 in DNA: TGTGCCAGCAGTTATGGCAGCGGAGTATTTGAGACCCAGTACTTC. Translated: CASSYGSGVFETQYF.

The rearrangement joins TRBV6-1 to TRBJ2-5; a possible D gene is TRBD2 (5 bases). Germline V lookup: CDR1 MNHNS, CDR2 SASEGT. CDR3 size: 16 residues. Trimming left V 2 bases short and J 11 bases short, with 24 bases between. CDR3 nucleotide sequence: TGTGCCAGCAGTGAATTCCGGGAATGGAGGAACAATGAGCAGTACTTC. This gives the protein CASSEFREWRNNEQYF.

This chain joins TRBV2 and TRBJ2-1, with D unresolved. This CDR3 contains 13 residues. Germline CDR1 and CDR2: SNHLY and FYNNEI. Trimming took 3 bases from V and 7 from J, leaving 10 bases between them. The CDR3 coding sequence is TGTGCCAGCAGTGACACCGGCCGGAATGAGCAGTTCTTC. This encodes CASSDTGRNEQFF.

The rearrangement uses TRBV20-1 and TRBJ2-3; D possibly corresponds to TRBD1 (7 bases). The CDR3 runs to 18 residues. The germline V and J ends were trimmed by 6 bases and 4 bases, with 29 bases remaining between them. Germline values: CDR1 DFQATT, CDR2 SNEGSKA (reference sequence). The CDR3 here is CSATASGGGRTAADTQYF. CDR3 sequence (DNA): TGCAGTGCGACCGCTTCAGGGGGAGGCCGCACTGCAGCAGATACGCAGTATTTT.

The chain employs TRBV4-3 and TRBJ1-6, with D possibly matching TRBD1 (5 bases). Germline loops: CDR1 LGHNA, CDR2 YSLEER. The CDR3 sequence is 15 residues long. V lost 10 bases, J lost 7 bases, and 20 bases lay in between. The CDR3 sequence is CANTSGSLGNSPLHF. The CDR3 coding sequence is TGCGCCAACACTTCAGGGTCGCTTGGGAATTCACCCCTCCACTTT.

The J gene is TRBJ2-2, the V gene TRBV28; 7 positions match TRBD1. Germline V gene lookup returns CDR1 MDHEN and CDR2 SYDVKM. This CDR3 region has 13 residues. Losses at the gene ends were 3 bases for V and 6 bases for J; bases not matched to a gene: 1. CDR3 region: CASSFRGPGELFF. CDR3 coding DNA: TGTGCCAGCAGTTTTAGGGGGCCCGGGGAGCTGTTTTTT.

The V call is TRBV7-2, the J call TRBJ2-1, with 8 bases fitting TRBD2. After removal of 2 bases from V and 13 bases from J, the junction contained 16 bases not matched to a gene. This CDR3 region has 16 residues. In germline, CDR1 is SGHTA, CDR2 FQGNSA. In DNA form, the CDR3 reads TGTGCCAGCAGCTTACGAAGCGGGGGCTTCCAAGAGACCCAGTTCTTC. Translated: CASSLRSGGFQETQFF. Based on the CDR3 plus reference TRBV7-2 and TRBJ2-1, the full variable domain is GAGVSQSPSNKVTEKGKDVELRCDPISGHTALYWYRQSLGQGLEFLIYFQGNSAPDKSGLPSDRFSAERTGGSVSTLTIQRTQQEDSAVYLCASSLRSGGFQETQFFGPGTRLTVL.

The genes are TRBV7-3 and TRBJ2-7; D possibly corresponds to TRBD1 (6 bases). V lost 4 bases to trimming and J lost 3 bases, with 16 bases between them. The germline V gene encodes CDR1 SGHTA and CDR2 FQGTGA. The CDR3 consists of 15 residues. CDR3 amino acids: CASSSAPGQNYEQYF. For the CDR3, the DNA is TGTGCCAGCAGCTCAGCCCCCGGACAGAACTACGAGCAGTACTTC.

This clonotype occurred a few times. The V and J genes are TRBV3-1 and TRBJ2-3, with 7 bases matching TRBD2. This CDR3 spans 15 amino acids. J was trimmed by 8 bases and V by 3 bases; bases with no gene match: 11. Per germline, CDR1 LGHDT and CDR2 YNNKEL (reference sequence). The CDR3 nucleotides are TGTGCCAGCAGCCAGGGAGCGGGAACCCTGGGTACGCAGTATTTT. Protein sequence: CASSQGAGTLGTQYF.

This chain's CDR3 is CASLAGGPSDTQYF. Written as DNA, the CDR3 is TGCGCCAGCCTAGCGGGAGGGCCATCAGATACGCAGTATTTT. This chain uses TRBV5-1 with TRBJ2-3, with 12 nucleotides matching TRBD2. Trimming removed 7 bases from V and 4 bases from J; junction bases left unmatched: 4. This CDR3 has 14 amino acids. Germline CDR1 is SGHRS and CDR2 is YFSETQ.